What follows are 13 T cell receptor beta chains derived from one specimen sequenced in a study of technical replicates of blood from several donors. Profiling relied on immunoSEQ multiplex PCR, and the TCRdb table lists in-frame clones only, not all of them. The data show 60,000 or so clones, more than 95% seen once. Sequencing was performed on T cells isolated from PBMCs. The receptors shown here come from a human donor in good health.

The CDR3 nucleotides read TGCGCCAGCAGCTTGGGAGGTGTAGGGCGGACACTAGCGTCGAGCTCCTACAATGAGCAGTTCTTC. Translation: CASSLGGVGRTLASSSYNEQFF. The chain has TRBV5-1 and TRBJ2-1, with 7 bases fitting TRBD2. Trimming took 0 bases from V and 0 from J; bases not matched to a gene: 21. The germline gives CDR1 SGHRS, CDR2 YFSETQ. This CDR3 is 22 amino acids long.

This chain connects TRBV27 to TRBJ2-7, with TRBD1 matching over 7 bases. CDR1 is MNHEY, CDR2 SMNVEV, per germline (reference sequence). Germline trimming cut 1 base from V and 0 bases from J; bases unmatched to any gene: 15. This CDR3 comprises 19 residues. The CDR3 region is CASSLYSATGTWYSYEQYF. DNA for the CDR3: TGTGCCAGCAGTTTATATTCCGCGACAGGGACATGGTACTCCTACGAGCAGTACTTC.

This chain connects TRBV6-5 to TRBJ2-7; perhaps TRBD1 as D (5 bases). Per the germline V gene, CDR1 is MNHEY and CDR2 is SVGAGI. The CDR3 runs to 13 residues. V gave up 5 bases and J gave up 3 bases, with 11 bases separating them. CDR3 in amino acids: CASSKGPNYEQYF. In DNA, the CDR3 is TGTGCCAGCAGTAAGGGGCCGAACTACGAGCAGTACTTC.

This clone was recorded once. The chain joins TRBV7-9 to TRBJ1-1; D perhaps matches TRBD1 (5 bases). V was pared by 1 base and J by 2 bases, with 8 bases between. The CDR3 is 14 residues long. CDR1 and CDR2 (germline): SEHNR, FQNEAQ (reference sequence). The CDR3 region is CASSLGGGNTEAFF. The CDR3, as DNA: TGTGCCAGCAGCTTAGGGGGGGGAAACACTGAAGCTTTCTTT.

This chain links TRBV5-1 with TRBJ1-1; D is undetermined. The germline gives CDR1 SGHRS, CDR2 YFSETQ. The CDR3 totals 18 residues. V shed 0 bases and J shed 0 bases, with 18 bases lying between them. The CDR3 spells CASSLAGGSPILNTEAFF. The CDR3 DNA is TGCGCCAGCAGCTTGGCAGGAGGGTCGCCGATTTTGAACACTGAAGCTTTCTTT.

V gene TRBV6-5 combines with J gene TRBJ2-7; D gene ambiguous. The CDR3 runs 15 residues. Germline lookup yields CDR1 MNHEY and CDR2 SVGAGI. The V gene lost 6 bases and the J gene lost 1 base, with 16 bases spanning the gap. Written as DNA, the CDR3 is TGTGCCAGCAGCCCCGCCAGGCTGATTTCCTACGAGCAGTACTTC. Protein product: CASSPARLISYEQYF.

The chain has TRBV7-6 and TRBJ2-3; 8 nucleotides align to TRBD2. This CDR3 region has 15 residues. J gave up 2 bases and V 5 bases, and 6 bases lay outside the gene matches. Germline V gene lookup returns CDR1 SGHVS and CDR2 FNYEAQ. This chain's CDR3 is CASSQDGLATDTQYF. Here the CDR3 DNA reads TGTGCCAGCAGCCAGGATGGACTAGCCACAGATACGCAGTATTTT. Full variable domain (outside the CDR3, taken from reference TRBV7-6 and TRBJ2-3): GAGVSQSPRYKVTKRGQDVALRCDPISGHVSLYWYRQALGQGPEFLTYFNYEAQQDKSGLPNDRFSAERPEGSISTLTIQRTEQRDSAMYRCASSQDGLATDTQYFGPGTRLTVL.

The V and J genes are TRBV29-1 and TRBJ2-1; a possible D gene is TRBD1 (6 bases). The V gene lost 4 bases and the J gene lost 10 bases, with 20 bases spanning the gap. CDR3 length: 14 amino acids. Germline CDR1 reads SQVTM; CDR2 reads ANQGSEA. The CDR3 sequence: CSVAIRGRVGEQFF. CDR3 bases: TGCAGCGTTGCAATCAGGGGACGCGTGGGGGAGCAGTTCTTC.

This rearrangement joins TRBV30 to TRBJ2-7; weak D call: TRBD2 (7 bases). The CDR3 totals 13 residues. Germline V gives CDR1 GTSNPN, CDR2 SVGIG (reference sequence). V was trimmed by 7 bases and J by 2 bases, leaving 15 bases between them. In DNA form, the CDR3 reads TGTGCCTCCCGGGGAGGGGGGGCCTACGAGCAGTACTTC. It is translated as CASRGGGAYEQYF. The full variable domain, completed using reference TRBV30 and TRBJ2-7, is SQTIHQWPATLVQPVGSPLSLECTVEGTSNPNLYWYRQAAGRGLQLLFYSVGIGQISSEVPQNLSASRPQDRQFILSSKKLLLSDSGFYLCASRGGGAYEQYFGPGTRLTVT.

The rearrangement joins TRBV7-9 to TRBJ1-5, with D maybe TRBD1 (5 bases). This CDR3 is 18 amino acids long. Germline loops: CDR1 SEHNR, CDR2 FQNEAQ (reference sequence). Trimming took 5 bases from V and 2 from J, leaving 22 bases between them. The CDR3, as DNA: TGTGCCAGCAGCCAGGGAGGGGTAACAAGGTCTGGCAATCAGCCCCAGCATTTT. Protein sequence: CASSQGGVTRSGNQPQHF. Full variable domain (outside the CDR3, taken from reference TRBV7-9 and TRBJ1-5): DTGVSQNPRHKITKRGQNVTFRCDPISEHNRLYWYRQTLGQGPEFLTYFQNEAQLEKSRLLSDRFSAERPKGSFSTLEIQRTEQGDSAMYLCASSQGGVTRSGNQPQHFGDGTRLSIL.

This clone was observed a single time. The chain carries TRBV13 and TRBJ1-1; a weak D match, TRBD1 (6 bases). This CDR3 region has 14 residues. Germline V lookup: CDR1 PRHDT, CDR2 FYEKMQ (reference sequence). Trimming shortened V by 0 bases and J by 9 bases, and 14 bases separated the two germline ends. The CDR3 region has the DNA TGTGCCAGCAGCTTAGGCCTGGGGGCCGAACAAGCTTTCTTT. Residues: CASSLGLGAEQAFF.

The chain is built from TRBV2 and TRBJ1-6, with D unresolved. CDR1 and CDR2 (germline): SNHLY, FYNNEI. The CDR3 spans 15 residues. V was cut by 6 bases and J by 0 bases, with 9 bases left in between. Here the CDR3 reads CASRLGSSYNSPLHF. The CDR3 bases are TGTGCCAGCAGGCTCGGGTCCTCCTATAATTCACCCCTCCACTTT.

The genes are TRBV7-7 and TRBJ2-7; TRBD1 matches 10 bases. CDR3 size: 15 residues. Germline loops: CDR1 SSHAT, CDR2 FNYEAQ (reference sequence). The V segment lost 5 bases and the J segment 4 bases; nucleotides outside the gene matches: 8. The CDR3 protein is CASSPGTGAGYEQYF. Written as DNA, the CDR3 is TGTGCCAGCAGCCCTGGGACAGGGGCAGGGTACGAGCAGTACTTC.